The present entry profiles one TCR beta chain with its context. Its target antigen remains unknown. Base qualities were left out, and no much larger clone turns up one base away. Looking up the germline V gene yields CDR1 MDHEN and CDR2 SYDVKM. The CDR3 spans 14 residues, from the cysteine through the phenylalanine. The sequence is cut down to CDR3 DNA, 42 bases in frame from base 1. V is shortened by 2 bases, J by 2 bases, and the region joining them spans 9 bases. Each collaborating institution followed its own protocols to collect whole blood in K2EDTA tubes. For TCRbeta analysis, collaborators shipped samples in one of three forms: frozen whole blood, isolated PBMCs, or DNA extracted from either of those sample types. This entry comes from a study of blood T cell repertoires in COVID-19 (dated by TCRdb to 2020 to 2021). General notes on the study: Collaborator samples came from the United States, Italy and Spain and covered acute and convalescent phases of COVID-19. The prospective study material was composed of cDNA or gDNA derived from T cells, B-cell-depleted T cells, or PBMCs. The dataset comprised deeply sampled blood TCRbeta repertoires from subjects exposed to, actively infected with, or recovered from COVID-19. A freely available public database, intended as a resource for researchers studying the immune response to SARS-CoV-2, is where the repertoires were released. The samples were drawn from two sources: the first 160 participants of the ongoing ImmuneRACE study, and some 1,300 subjects contributed by 6 global collaborators. A de-identified subject ID, COVID-19 status, age in years and sex were almost always included in the sample metadata. Where HLA class I and class II types were available, the types were taken from metadata supplied by the sample provider, not from assay-based typing.

TCRbeta CDR3 regions were amplified from genomic DNA by means of the immunoSEQ Assay, a bias-controlled multiplex PCR. The original methods were these. The number of nucleated cells in each sample was estimated from the amplification of reference gene primers within the assay. To quantify the absolute abundance of each unique TCRbeta CDR3 rearrangement, sequence reads were collapsed and filtered. Productive Simpson clonality was computed per sample as the square root of Simpson's diversity index over productive rearrangements. Entries here come from immuneACCESS through TCRdb and include only in-frame sequences with V and J called. Some clones fail to appear in such tables; in the studies checked, an unresolved V gene covers under half of the shortfall, and the cause of the remainder is unknown. V, J and clone size reflect that table, while D and trimming were determined from the DNA. The sample records 110,000 or so clones, approximately 80% of which are singletons. Of the sample, about 6.6% falls within the top ten clones.

Results the study describes overall, beyond this receptor: How much clinical and demographic metadata was included differed by source and by participant, and the metadata was provided uncurated.

The TCR sequence derives from a woman aged 50 to 65 with acute or convalescent COVID-19. The sequenced sample was peripheral blood. Recombination linked TRBV28 to TRBJ1-1, with no D gene named confidently. The CDR3 here reads CASSLPSVNTEAFF. The nucleotides are TGTGCCAGCAGTTTACCCTCGGTCAACACTGAAGCTTTCTTT.